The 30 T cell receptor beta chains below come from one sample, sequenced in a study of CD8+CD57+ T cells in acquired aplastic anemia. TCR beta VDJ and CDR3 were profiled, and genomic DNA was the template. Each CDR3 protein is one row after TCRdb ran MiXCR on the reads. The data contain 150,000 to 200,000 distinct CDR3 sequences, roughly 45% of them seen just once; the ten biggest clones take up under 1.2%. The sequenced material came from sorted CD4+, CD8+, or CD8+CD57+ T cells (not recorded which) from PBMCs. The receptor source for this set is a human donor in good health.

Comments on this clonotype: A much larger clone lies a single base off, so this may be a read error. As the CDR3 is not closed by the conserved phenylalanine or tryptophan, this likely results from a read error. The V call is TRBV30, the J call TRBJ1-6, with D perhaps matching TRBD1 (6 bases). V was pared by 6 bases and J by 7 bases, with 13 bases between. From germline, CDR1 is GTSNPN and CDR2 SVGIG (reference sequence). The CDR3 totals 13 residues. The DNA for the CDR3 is TGTGCCTGTACCAGGGGTGCGAATTCACCCCTCCACCTT. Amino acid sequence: CACTRGANSPLHL.

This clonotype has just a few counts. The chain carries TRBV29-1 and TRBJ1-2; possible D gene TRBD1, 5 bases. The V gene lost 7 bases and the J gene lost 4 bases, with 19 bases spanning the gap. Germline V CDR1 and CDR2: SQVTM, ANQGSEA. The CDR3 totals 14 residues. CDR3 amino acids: CSANLGSGTYGYTF. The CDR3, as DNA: TGCAGCGCAAATCTAGGTTCGGGGACCTATGGCTACACCTTC.

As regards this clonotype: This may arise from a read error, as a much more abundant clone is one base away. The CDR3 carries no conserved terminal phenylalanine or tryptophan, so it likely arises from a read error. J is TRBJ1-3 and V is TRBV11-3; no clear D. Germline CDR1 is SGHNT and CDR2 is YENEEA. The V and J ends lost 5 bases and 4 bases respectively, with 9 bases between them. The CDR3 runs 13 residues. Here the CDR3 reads CASSPHEGNTIYS. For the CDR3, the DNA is TGTGCCAGCAGCCCACATGAGGGAAACACCATATATTCT.

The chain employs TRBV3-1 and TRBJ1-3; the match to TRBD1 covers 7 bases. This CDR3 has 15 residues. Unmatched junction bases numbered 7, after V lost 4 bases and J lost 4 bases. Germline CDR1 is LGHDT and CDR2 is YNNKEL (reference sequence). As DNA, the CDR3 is TGTGCCAGCAGCCTTTCTGACAGGGTAGGAAACACCATATATTTT. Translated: CASSLSDRVGNTIYF.

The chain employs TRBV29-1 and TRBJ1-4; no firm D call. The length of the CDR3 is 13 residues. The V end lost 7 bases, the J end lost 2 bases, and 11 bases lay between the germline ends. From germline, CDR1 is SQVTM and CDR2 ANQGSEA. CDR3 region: CSAKKGTNEKLFF. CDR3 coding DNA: TGCAGCGCTAAGAAGGGCACTAATGAAAAACTGTTTTTT. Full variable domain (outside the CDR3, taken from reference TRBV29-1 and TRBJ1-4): SAVISQKPSRDICQRGTSLTIQCQVDSQVTMMFWYRQQPGQSLTLIATANQGSEATYESGFVIDKFPISRPNLTFSTLTVSNMSPEDSSIYLCSAKKGTNEKLFFGSGTQLSVL.

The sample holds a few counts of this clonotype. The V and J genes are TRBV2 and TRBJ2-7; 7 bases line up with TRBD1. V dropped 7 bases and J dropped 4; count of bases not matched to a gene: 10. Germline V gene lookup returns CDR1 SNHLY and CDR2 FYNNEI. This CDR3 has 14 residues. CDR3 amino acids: CASNQQGPLYEQYF. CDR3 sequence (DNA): TGTGCCAGCAACCAACAGGGGCCGCTTTACGAGCAGTACTTC.

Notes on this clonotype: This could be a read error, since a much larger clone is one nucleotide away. The CDR3 is CVSSPSGQSNQPQHF. The CDR3 DNA reads TGTGTCAGCAGTCCATCGGGACAAAGCAATCAGCCCCAGCATTTT. The V gene is TRBV12-3 or TRBV12-4, the J gene TRBJ1-5, with a weak D call TRBD1 (6 bases). This CDR3 contains 15 residues.

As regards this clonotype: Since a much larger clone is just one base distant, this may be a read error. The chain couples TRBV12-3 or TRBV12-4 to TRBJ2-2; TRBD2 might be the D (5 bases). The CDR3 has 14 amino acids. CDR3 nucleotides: TGTGCCAGCAGGGTTCTAGAGAACACCGGGGAGCTGTCTTTT. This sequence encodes CASRVLENTGELSF.

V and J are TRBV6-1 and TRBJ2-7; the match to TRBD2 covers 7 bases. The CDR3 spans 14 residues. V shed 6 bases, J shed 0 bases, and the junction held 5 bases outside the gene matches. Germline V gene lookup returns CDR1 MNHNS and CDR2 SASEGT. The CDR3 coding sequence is TGTGCCAGCAGCGTAACTAGCGCCTCCTACGAGCAGTACTTC. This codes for CASSVTSASYEQYF.

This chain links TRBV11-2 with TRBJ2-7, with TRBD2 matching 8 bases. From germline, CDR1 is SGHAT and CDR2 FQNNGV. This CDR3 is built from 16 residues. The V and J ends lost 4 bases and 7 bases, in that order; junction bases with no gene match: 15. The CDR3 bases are TGTGCCAGCAGCTACATTAGCGGGGTTGCCGGGGAGGAGCAGTACTTC. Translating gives CASSYISGVAGEEQYF.

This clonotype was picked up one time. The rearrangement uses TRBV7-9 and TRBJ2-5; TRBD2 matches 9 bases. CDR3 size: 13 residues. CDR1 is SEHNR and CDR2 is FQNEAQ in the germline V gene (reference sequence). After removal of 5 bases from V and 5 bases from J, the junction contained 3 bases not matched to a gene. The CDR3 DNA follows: TGTGCCAGCAGCCTCGGACTAGCGGAGACCCAGTACTTC. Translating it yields CASSLGLAETQYF.

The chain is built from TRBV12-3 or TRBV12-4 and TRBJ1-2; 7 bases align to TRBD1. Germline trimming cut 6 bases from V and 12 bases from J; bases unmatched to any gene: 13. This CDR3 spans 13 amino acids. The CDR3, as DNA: TGTGCCAGCAGCCTAACTCGGGACAGCGTTAACACCTTC. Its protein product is CASSLTRDSVNTF.

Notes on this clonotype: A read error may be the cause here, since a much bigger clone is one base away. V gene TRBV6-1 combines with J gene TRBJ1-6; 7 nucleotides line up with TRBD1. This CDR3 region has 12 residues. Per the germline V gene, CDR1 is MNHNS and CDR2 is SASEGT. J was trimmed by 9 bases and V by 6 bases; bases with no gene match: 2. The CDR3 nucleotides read TGTGCCAGCAGACAGGGGAGTTCACCCCTCCACTTT. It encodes CASRQGSSPLHF.

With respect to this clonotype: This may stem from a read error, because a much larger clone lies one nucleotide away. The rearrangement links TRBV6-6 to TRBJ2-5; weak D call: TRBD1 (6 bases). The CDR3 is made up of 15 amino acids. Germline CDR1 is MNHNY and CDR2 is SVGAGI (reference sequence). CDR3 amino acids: CTSRGGSARKETQYF. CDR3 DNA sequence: TGTACCAGCAGGGGCGGTAGCGCAAGGAAAGAGACCCAGTACTTC.

CDR3 amino acids: CASSPQGGPNTEAFF. The CDR3 DNA is TGTGCCAGCAGTCCCCAAGGGGGGCCGAACACTGAAGCTTTCTTT. The chain joins TRBV6-1 to TRBJ1-1; D is possibly TRBD1 (6 bases). The germline gives CDR1 MNHNS, CDR2 SASEGT. CDR3 length: 15 residues. Trimming took 5 bases from V and 1 from J, leaving 14 bases between them.

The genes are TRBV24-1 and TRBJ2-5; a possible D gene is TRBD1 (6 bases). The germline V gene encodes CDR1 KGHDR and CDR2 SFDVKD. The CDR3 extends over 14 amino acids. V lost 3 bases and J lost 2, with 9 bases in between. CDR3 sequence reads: CATSDPTGQETQYF. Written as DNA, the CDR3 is TGTGCCACCAGTGATCCGACAGGACAAGAGACCCAGTACTTC.

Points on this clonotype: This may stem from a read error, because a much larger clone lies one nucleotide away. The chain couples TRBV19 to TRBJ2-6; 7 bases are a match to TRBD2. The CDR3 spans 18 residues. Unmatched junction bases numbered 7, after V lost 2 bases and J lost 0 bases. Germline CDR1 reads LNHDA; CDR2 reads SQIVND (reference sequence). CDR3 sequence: CASSIRRGVSSGANVLTF. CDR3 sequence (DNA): TGTGCCAGTAGTATAAGACGGGGGGTGAGCTCTGGGGCCAACGTCCTGACTTTC.

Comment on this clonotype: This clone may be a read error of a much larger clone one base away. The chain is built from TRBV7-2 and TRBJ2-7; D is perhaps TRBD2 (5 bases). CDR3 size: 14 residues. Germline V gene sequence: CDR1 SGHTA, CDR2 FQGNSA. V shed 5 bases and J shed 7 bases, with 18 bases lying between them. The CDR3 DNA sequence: TGTGCCAGCAGCCAAGACCCGGGGTCGGGAGAGCAGTACTTC. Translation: CASSQDPGSGEQYF.

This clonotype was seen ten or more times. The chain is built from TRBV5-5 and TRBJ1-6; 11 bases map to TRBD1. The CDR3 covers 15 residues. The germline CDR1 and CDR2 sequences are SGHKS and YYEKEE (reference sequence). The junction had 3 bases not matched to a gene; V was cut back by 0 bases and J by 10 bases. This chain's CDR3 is CASSLAGQGASPLHF. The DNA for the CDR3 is TGTGCCAGCAGCTTGGCTGGACAGGGGGCCTCACCCCTCCACTTT.

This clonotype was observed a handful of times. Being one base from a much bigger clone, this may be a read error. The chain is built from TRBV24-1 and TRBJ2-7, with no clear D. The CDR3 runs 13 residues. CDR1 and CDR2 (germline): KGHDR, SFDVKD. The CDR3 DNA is TGTGCCAGCAGTGGAACGGCGACCTACGAGCAGTACTTC. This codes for CASSGTATYEQYF.

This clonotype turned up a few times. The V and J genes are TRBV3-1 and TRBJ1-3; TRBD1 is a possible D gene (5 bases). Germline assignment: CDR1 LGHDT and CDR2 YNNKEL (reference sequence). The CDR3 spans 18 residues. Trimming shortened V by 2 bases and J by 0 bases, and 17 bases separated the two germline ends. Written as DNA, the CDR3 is TGTGCCAGCAGCCAAAGAACGAGGGGAGGGAACTCTGGAAACACCATATATTTT. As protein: CASSQRTRGGNSGNTIYF. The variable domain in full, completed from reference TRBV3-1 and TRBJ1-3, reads DTAVSQTPKYLVTQMGNDKSIKCEQNLGHDTMYWYKQDSKKFLKIMFSYNNKELIINETVPNRFSPKSPDKAHLNLHINSLELGDSAVYFCASSQRTRGGNSGNTIYFGEGSWLTVV.

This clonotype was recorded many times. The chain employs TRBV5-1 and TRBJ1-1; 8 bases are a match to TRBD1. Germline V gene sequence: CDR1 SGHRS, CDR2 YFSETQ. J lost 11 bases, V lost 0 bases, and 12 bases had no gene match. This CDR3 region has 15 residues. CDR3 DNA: TGCGCCAGCAGCTTGGCATTCGTCAGGGGGCCCGGGGCTTTCTTT. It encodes CASSLAFVRGPGAFF.

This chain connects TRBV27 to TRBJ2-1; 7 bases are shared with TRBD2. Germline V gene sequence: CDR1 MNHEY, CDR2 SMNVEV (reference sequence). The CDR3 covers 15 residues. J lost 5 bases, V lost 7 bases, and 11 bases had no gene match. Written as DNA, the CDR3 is TGTGCCAGCACCGTCTCGGCGGGAGTCAACAATGAGCAGTTCTTC. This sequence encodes CASTVSAGVNNEQFF.

CDR3 DNA sequence: TGTGCCAGTAGTTACTCCACCGGGAACACCATATATTTT. This encodes CASSYSTGNTIYF. V is TRBV19 and J is TRBJ1-3; D ambiguous. The CDR3 runs 13 residues. The germline V gene encodes CDR1 LNHDA and CDR2 SQIVND (reference sequence). Between the trimmed V and J ends, which lost 5 bases and 7 bases, there was a span of 12 bases.

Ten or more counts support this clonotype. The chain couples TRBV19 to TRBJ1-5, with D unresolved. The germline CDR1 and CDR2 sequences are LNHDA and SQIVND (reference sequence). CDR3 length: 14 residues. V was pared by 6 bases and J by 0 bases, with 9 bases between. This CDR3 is CASSVADSNQPQHF. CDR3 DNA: TGTGCCAGTAGCGTCGCAGATAGCAATCAGCCCCAGCATTTT.

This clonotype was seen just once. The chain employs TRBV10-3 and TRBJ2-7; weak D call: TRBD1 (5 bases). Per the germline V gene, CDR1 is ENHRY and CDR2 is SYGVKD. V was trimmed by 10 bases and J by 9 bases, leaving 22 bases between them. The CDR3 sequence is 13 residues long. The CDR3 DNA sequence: TGTGCCACCAACCAGCCTAGGGGTCTGACGCAGTACTTC. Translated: CATNQPRGLTQYF.

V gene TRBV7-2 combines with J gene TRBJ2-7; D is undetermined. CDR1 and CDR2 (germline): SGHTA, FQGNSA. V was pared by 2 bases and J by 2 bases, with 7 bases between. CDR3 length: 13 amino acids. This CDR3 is CASSLYTAYEQYF. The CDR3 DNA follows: TGTGCCAGCAGCTTATACACCGCCTACGAGCAGTACTTC.

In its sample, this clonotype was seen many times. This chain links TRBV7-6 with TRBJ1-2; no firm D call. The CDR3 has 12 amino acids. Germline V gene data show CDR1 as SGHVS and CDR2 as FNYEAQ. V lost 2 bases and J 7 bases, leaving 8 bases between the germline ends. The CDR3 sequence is CASSLKGSGYTF. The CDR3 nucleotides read TGTGCCAGCAGCTTAAAGGGATCTGGCTACACCTTC.

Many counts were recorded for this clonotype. In nucleotides, the CDR3 is TGCGCCAGCAGCCGGACAGGTGACACCGTCGGTGGCGAGCAGTACTTC. This encodes CASSRTGDTVGGEQYF. This chain joins TRBV5-1 and TRBJ2-7, with 7 positions matching TRBD1. The CDR3 spans 16 residues. Germline V gene sequence: CDR1 SGHRS, CDR2 YFSETQ. J was trimmed by 6 bases and V by 4 bases; bases with no gene match: 16.

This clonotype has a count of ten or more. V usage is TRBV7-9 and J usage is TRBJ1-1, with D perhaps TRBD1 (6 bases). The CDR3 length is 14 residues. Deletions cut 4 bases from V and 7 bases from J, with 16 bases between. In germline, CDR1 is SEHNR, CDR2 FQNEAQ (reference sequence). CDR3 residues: CASSSGQGLDEAFF. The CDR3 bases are TGTGCCAGCAGCTCTGGGCAGGGGTTGGATGAAGCTTTCTTT.